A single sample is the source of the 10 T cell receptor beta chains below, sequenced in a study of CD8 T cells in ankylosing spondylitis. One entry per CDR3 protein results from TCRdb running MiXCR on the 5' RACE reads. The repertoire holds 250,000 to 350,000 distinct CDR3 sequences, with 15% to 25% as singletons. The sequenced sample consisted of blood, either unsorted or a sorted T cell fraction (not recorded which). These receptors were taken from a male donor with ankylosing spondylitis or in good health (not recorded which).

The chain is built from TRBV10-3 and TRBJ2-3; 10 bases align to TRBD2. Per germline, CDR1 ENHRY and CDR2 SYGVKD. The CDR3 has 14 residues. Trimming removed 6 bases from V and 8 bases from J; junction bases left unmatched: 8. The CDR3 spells CAISPSGGPSTQYF. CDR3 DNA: TGTGCCATCAGCCCTAGCGGGGGCCCTTCTACGCAGTATTTT.

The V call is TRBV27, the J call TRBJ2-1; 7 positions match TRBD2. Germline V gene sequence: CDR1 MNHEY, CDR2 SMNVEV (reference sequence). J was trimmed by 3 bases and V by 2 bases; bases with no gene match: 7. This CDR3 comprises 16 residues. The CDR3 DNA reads TGTGCCAGCAGTTTACGGGGGAGGGAACTCTACAATGAGCAGTTCTTC. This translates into CASSLRGRELYNEQFF.

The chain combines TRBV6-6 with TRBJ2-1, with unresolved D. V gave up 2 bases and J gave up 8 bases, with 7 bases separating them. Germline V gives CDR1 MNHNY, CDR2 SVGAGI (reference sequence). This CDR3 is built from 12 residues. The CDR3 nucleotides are TGTGCCAGCAGTTACGTGGACGATGAGCAGTTCTTC. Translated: CASSYVDDEQFF.

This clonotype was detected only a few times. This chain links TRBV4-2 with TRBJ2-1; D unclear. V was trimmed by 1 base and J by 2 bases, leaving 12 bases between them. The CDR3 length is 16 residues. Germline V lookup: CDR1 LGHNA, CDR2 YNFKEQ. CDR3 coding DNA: TGTGCCAGCAGCCAAGCCCCCCCGGGCCCCTACAATGAGCAGTTCTTC. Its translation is CASSQAPPGPYNEQFF.

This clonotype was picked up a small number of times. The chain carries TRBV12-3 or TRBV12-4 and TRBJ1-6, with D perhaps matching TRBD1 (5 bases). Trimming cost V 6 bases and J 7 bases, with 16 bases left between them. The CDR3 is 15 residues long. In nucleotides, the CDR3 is TGTGCCAGCAGACCGACCGGGACCTTAAATTCACCCCTCCACTTT. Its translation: CASRPTGTLNSPLHF.

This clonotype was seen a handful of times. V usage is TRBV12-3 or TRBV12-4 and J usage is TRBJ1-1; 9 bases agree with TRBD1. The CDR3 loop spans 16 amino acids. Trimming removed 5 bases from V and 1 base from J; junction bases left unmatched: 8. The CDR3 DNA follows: TGTGCCAGCAGTCCGGGGACAGGGAGTTCGAACACTGAAGCTTTCTTT. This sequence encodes CASSPGTGSSNTEAFF.

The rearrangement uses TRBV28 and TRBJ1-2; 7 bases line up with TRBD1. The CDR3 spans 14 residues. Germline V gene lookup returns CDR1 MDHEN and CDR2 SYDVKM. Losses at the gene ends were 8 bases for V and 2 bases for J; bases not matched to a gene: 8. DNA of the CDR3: TGTGCCAGCCGACTCTCGGACAGGAACTATGGCTACACCTTC. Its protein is CASRLSDRNYGYTF.

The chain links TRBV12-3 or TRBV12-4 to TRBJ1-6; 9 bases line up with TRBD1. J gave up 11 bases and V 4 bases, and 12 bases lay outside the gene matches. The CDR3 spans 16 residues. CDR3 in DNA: TGTGCCAGCAGTTCCCGGACAGGGGCCAATCGGGCACCCCTCCACTTT. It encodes CASSSRTGANRAPLHF.

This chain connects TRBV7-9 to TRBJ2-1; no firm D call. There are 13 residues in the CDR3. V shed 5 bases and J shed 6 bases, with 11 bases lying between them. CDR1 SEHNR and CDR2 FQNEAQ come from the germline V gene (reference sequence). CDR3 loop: CASSPAFPNEQFF. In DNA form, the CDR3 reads TGTGCCAGCAGCCCAGCGTTTCCCAATGAGCAGTTCTTC.

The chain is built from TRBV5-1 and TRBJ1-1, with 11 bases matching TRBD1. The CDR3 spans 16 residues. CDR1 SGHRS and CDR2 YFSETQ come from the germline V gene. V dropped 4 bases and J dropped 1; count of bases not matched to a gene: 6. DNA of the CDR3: TGCGCCAGCAGCCCCGGGACAGGGGGACAGAACACTGAAGCTTTCTTT. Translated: CASSPGTGGQNTEAFF.